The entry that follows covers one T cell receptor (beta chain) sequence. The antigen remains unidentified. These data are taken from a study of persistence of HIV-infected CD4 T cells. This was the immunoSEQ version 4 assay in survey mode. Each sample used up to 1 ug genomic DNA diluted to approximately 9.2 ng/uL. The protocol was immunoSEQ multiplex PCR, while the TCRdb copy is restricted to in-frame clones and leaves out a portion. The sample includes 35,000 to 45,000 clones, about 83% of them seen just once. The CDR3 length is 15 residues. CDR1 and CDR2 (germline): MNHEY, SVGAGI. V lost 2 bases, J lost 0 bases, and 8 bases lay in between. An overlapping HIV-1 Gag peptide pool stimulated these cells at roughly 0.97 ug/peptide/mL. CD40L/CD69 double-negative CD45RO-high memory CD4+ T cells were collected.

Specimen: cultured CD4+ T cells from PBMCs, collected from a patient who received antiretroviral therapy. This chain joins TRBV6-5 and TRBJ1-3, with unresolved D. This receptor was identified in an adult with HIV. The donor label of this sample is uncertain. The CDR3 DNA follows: TGTGCCAGCAGTTACAGACGGAACTCTGGAAACACCATATATTTT. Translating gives CASSYRRNSGNTIYF.